The next 21 T cell receptor beta chains were all read from a single sample in a study of early T cells in non-severe SARS-CoV-2 infection. TCRdb reprocessed the 5' RACE reads via MiXCR and lists one record per CDR3 protein. Here the sample spans about 60,000 distinct CDR3 sequences, roughly 9.7% being singletons. The sample was whole blood. The receptors come from an adult who was a healthcare worker with PCR-confirmed SARS-CoV-2 infection or an uninfected control (not recorded which).

This clonotype was observed many times. J is TRBJ2-2 and V is TRBV3-1; D not resolved. V was shortened by 0 bases and J by 0 bases, with 8 bases between the two germline ends. The CDR3 length is 16 residues. Germline CDR1 LGHDT, CDR2 YNNKEL (reference sequence). The CDR3 nucleotides read TGTGCCAGCAGCCAAGATCTGGTGACGAACACCGGGGAGCTGTTTTTT. Protein sequence: CASSQDLVTNTGELFF.

The sample holds a few counts of this clonotype. The rearrangement joins TRBV15 to TRBJ2-3; 9 nucleotides align to TRBD1. Unmatched junction bases numbered 11, after V lost 1 base and J lost 6 bases. Germline V lookup: CDR1 LNHNV, CDR2 YYDKDF (reference sequence). The CDR3 totals 17 residues. CDR3 nucleotide sequence: TGTGCCACCAGCAGAGGGCCAGGCGGACAGGGGCTGGATACGCAGTATTTT. Its protein product is CATSRGPGGQGLDTQYF.

Ten or more counts support this clonotype. This sequence joins TRBV20-1 and TRBJ2-1; 7 bases match TRBD2. Trimming cost V 7 bases and J 0 bases; bases outside gene matches: 9. This CDR3 contains 15 residues. The germline gives CDR1 DFQATT, CDR2 SNEGSKA (reference sequence). The CDR3 DNA reads as TGCAGTGGTTTGACTAGCTTGAGCTCCTACAATGAGCAGTTCTTC. It codes for CSGLTSLSSYNEQFF.

The chain uses TRBV7-2 and TRBJ1-3, with 12 bases identical to TRBD1. Germline V gene data show CDR1 as SGHTA and CDR2 as FQGNSA. V shed 5 bases, J shed 4 bases, and the junction held 3 bases outside the gene matches. The CDR3 length is 15 residues. The CDR3: CASSRDRGRGNTIYF. As DNA, the CDR3 is TGTGCCAGCAGCCGGGACAGGGGGCGGGGAAACACCATATATTTT.

This clonotype was seen repeatedly, ten times or more. V and J are TRBV5-6 and TRBJ2-7; 8 bases are shared with TRBD2. The germline V gene has CDR1 SGHDT and CDR2 YYEEEE. Trimming took 0 bases from V and 4 from J; bases not matched to a gene: 6. CDR3 length equals 15 residues. DNA of the CDR3: TGTGCCAGCAGCTTGGGGCTAGCGGGTGTATACGAGCAGTACTTC. Its translation is CASSLGLAGVYEQYF.

The sample holds many counts of this clonotype. The genes are TRBV2 and TRBJ2-7; the D is unclear. There are 13 residues in the CDR3. The V end lost 4 bases, the J end lost 4 bases, and 11 bases lay between the germline ends. Looked up from germline, CDR1 is SNHLY and CDR2 is FYNNEI. The CDR3 DNA reads as TGTGCCAGCAGTGGTCAGACGGCTTACGAGCAGTACTTC. Protein: CASSGQTAYEQYF. Variable domain in full (rest from reference TRBV2 and TRBJ2-7): EPEVTQTPSHQVTQMGQEVILRCVPISNHLYFYWYRQILGQKVEFLVSFYNNEISEKSEIFDDQFSVERPDGSNFTLKIRSTKLEDSAMYFCASSGQTAYEQYFGPGTRLTVT.

Many counts were recorded for this clonotype. V usage is TRBV12-3 or TRBV12-4 and J usage is TRBJ1-5, with D perhaps matching TRBD1 (5 bases). This CDR3 comprises 16 residues. Trimming took off 4 bases at V and 3 bases at J, with 16 bases between the two ends. CDR3 sequence reads: CASSSRRDVVNQPQHF. The CDR3 coding sequence is TGTGCCAGCAGTTCCCGCAGGGACGTAGTCAATCAGCCCCAGCATTTT.

The chain couples TRBV5-1 to TRBJ2-2; 9 bases line up with TRBD1. This CDR3 contains 17 residues. The germline V gene has CDR1 SGHRS and CDR2 YFSETQ. The V gene end was trimmed by 5 bases and the J gene end by 6 bases; junction bases not matched to a gene: 14. This chain's CDR3 is CASRPKMGQGSPGELFF. CDR3 nucleotides: TGCGCCAGCAGGCCGAAGATGGGACAGGGATCCCCCGGGGAGCTGTTTTTT. Full variable domain (outside the CDR3, taken from reference TRBV5-1 and TRBJ2-2): KAGVTQTPRYLIKTRGQQVTLSCSPISGHRSVSWYQQTPGQGLQFLFEYFSETQRNKGNFPGRFSGRQFSNSRSEMNVSTLELGDSALYLCASRPKMGQGSPGELFFGEGSRLTVL.

This clonotype was observed many times. The V and J genes are TRBV11-2 and TRBJ2-2; 9 bases match TRBD1. The CDR3 length is 16 residues. Germline CDR1 SGHAT, CDR2 FQNNGV. After removal of 2 bases from V and 2 bases from J, the junction contained 3 bases not matched to a gene. In DNA, the CDR3 is TGTGCCAGCAGCTTAACAGGGGGCCTAAACACCGGGGAGCTGTTTTTT. Translated, it gives CASSLTGGLNTGELFF.

This clonotype was seen many times. The gene calls are TRBV5-4 and TRBJ1-5; 9 nucleotides match TRBD1. Germline CDR1 is SGHNT and CDR2 is YYREEE (reference sequence). This CDR3 is 16 amino acids long. V lost 0 bases and J lost 3; bases outside the gene matches: 4. CDR3 amino acids: CASSLGGTGNNQPQHF. CDR3 nucleotides: TGTGCCAGCAGCTTGGGGGGGACAGGGAACAATCAGCCCCAGCATTTT.

The sample holds many counts of this clonotype. CDR3 bases: TGCAGCGGGGACAGGGGGTGGAATGAGCAGTTCTTC. Translated: CSGDRGWNEQFF. The genes are TRBV29-1 and TRBJ2-1; 11 positions match TRBD1. CDR3 length equals 12 residues. Germline V CDR1 and CDR2: SQVTM, ANQGSEA. J gave up 7 bases and V 7 bases, and 3 bases lay outside the gene matches.

In this sample, this clonotype turned up many times. The chain combines TRBV2 with TRBJ1-6; 7 bases align to TRBD1. The CDR3 runs 13 residues. Trimming removed 6 bases from V and 10 bases from J; junction bases left unmatched: 6. Germline values: CDR1 SNHLY, CDR2 FYNNEI. This chain's CDR3 is CASRYRGESPLHF. CDR3 DNA sequence: TGTGCCAGCAGATACAGGGGAGAGTCACCCCTCCACTTT.

This clonotype was seen once. Just one base apart from a much larger clone, this may be a read error. The chain combines TRBV2 with TRBJ2-6; possible D gene TRBD2, 6 bases. This CDR3 spans 14 amino acids. The germline V gene has CDR1 SNHLY and CDR2 FYNNEI. V was clipped by 7 bases and J by 5 bases, with 12 bases between them. The CDR3 DNA reads TGTGCCAGCAAGACTAGTGCTAGGGCCAACGTCCTGACTTTC. Its translation: CASKTSARANVLTF.

In this sample, this clonotype turned up many times. The rearrangement uses TRBV4-1 and TRBJ2-1, with D maybe TRBD1 (6 bases). This CDR3 contains 16 residues. The ends were cut back, 6 bases at V and 0 bases at J, with 15 bases in the middle. The germline V gene encodes CDR1 MGHRA and CDR2 YSYEKL. In nucleotides, the CDR3 is TGCGCCAGCAGTCCAGGACAGATGCGCTCCTACAATGAGCAGTTCTTC. As protein: CASSPGQMRSYNEQFF.

The J gene is TRBJ2-3, the V gene TRBV20-1; D possibly corresponds to TRBD1 (6 bases). The CDR3 totals 18 residues. The germline V and J ends were trimmed by 4 bases and 0 bases, with 23 bases remaining between them. Germline V gives CDR1 DFQATT, CDR2 SNEGSKA (reference sequence). The CDR3 loop is CSATSHPPGHWSTDTQYF. CDR3 nucleotide sequence: TGCAGTGCTACTAGCCACCCGCCGGGACACTGGAGCACAGATACGCAGTATTTT.

In its sample, this clonotype was seen a few times. The gene calls are TRBV5-1 and TRBJ2-1, with D possibly matching TRBD2 (5 bases). Trimming took off 0 bases at V and 5 bases at J, with 15 bases between the two ends. This CDR3 region has 16 residues. The V gene's germline CDR1 is SGHRS and CDR2 YFSETQ. The CDR3 loop reads CASSLDGVTTHNEQFF. CDR3 DNA sequence: TGCGCCAGCAGCTTGGACGGGGTGACAACCCACAATGAGCAGTTCTTC.

The chain uses TRBV3-1 and TRBJ2-7; TRBD2 is a possible D gene (5 bases). The CDR3 length is 14 residues. The ends were cut back, 0 bases at V and 2 bases at J, with 8 bases in the middle. Germline values: CDR1 LGHDT, CDR2 YNNKEL (reference sequence). The CDR3 here is CASSQEFGTYEQYF. Written as DNA, the CDR3 is TGTGCCAGCAGCCAAGAGTTCGGGACCTACGAGCAGTACTTC.

This clonotype has a handful of counts. The rearrangement joins TRBV2 to TRBJ2-7, with 13 bases fitting TRBD2. There are 14 residues in the CDR3. The junction had 3 bases not matched to a gene; V was cut back by 3 bases and J by 7 bases. Germline assignment: CDR1 SNHLY and CDR2 FYNNEI. CDR3 amino acids: CASSETSGRSEQYF. The CDR3 region has the DNA TGTGCCAGCAGTGAGACTAGCGGGAGGTCTGAGCAGTACTTC.

Notes on this clonotype: This could be a read error, since a much larger clone is one nucleotide away. This chain connects TRBV15 to TRBJ2-5; no reliable D call. In germline, CDR1 is LNHNV, CDR2 YYDKDF (reference sequence). V was cut by 1 base and J by 2 bases, with 14 bases left in between. CDR3 size: 16 residues. The CDR3 spells CATSRGARVGQETQYF. For the CDR3, the DNA is TGTGCCACCAGCAGAGGGGCGAGAGTTGGGCAAGAGACCCAGTACTTC.

The V call is TRBV5-1, the J call TRBJ2-3; 11 bases are a match to TRBD2. Germline V gene sequence: CDR1 SGHRS, CDR2 YFSETQ. This CDR3 contains 16 residues. Trimming cost V 4 bases and J 0 bases; bases outside gene matches: 4. The CDR3 protein is CASSAGLAASTDTQYF. CDR3 DNA: TGCGCCAGCAGCGCGGGACTAGCGGCTAGCACAGATACGCAGTATTTT.

V usage is TRBV27 and J usage is TRBJ2-1, with TRBD1 matching over 7 bases. Germline-derived CDR1 and CDR2 are MNHEY and SMNVEV (reference sequence). This CDR3 has 14 amino acids. The V gene end was trimmed by 5 bases and the J gene end by 8 bases; junction bases not matched to a gene: 9. The CDR3 DNA sequence: TGTGCCAGCAGTACACGGACAGGCGACGATGAGCAGTTCTTC. Protein product: CASSTRTGDDEQFF.